This T cell receptor beta chain was sequenced in a study of tumor-infiltrating lymphocytes in localized non-small cell lung cancer. Whole-study results and caveats: No T-cell fraction difference was seen between IM1 and IM2 tumors. Higher tumor T cell infiltration than in uninvolved lung was supported by TCRbeta sequencing.

Method: immunoSEQ multiplex PCR; TCRdb's copy keeps in-frame clones and lacks some. Altogether about 15,000 clones are present, 65% to 75% being singletons, with the ten largest covering around 5.9%. With V trimmed by 3 bases and J by 6 bases, 4 bases remained unmatched. The germline V gene encodes CDR1 SGHRS and CDR2 YFSETQ. The CDR3 is 15 residues long. A remark on this clone: Its target is not known.

The sequence was collected from a human donor with non-small cell lung cancer. The rearrangement uses TRBV5-1 and TRBJ2-2; the match to TRBD1 covers 11 bases. What was sequenced was lung tumor tissue. CDR3 protein: CASSSGQGGPGELFF. CDR3 DNA: TGCGCCAGCAGCTCGGGACAGGGGGGTCCCGGGGAGCTGTTTTTT.